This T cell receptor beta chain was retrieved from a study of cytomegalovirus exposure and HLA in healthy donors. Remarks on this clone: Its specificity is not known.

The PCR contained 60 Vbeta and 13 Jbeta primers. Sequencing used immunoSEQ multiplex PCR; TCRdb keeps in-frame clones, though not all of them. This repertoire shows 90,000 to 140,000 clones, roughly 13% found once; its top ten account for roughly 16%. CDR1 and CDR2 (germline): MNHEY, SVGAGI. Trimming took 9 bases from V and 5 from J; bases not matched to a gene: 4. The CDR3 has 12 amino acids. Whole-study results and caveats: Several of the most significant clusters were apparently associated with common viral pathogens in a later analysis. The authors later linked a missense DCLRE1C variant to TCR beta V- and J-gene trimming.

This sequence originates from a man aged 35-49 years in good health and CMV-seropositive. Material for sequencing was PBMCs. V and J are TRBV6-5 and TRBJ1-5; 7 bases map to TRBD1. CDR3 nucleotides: TGTGCCAGTGGAGACAGGGATCAGCCCCAGCATTTT. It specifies CASGDRDQPQHF.